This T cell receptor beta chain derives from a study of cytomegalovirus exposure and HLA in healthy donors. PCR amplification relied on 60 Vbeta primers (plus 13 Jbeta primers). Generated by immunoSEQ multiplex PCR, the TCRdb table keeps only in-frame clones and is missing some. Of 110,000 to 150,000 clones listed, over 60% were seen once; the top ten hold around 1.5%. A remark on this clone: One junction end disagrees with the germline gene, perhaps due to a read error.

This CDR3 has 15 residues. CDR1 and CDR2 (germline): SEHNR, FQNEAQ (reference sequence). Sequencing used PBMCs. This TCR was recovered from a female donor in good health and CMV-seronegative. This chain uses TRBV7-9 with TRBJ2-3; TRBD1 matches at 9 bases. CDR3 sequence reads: CAGSRTGTGTDTQYF. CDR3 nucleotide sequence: TGTGCCGGCAGCCGGACAGGGACAGGGACAGATACGCAGTATTTT.